Listed below are T cell receptor beta chains from one sample, sequenced in a study of blood T cell repertoires in COVID-19. Data came from immunoSEQ multiplex PCR; TCRdb stores just in-frame clones and leaves some out. The sample has around 150,000 clones, roughly 86% seen once; the top ten hold 3.4%. Sequencing input: PBMCs or T cells enriched from blood (not recorded which). These receptor sequences come from a woman aged 45-65 years with acute COVID-19. Each CDR3 is given with its conserved first and last residue. Fields, in order: D gene, V gene, clone size, J gene, CDR3 protein, CDR3 DNA. A D gene is named only where the DNA matches it firmly. Not all rows give a size; the values are once, few, many and, for expanded clones, a class.

NA	TRBV2	NA	TRBJ1-4	CASRGVATNEKLFF	TGTGCCAGCAGGGGAGTTGCAACTAATGAAAAACTGTTTTTT
NA	TRBV7-3	NA	TRBJ2-7	CASSPQGGGGEQYF	TGTGCCAGCAGCCCCCAAGGGGGGGGCGGGGAGCAGTACTTC
NA	TRBV21-1	once	TRBJ2-1	CASIPASRKQREGLNEQFF	TGTGCCAGCATCCCCGCATCAAGAAAACAGCGGGAGGGGCTCAATGAGCAGTTCTTC
TRBD2	TRBV19	NA	TRBJ2-3	CASSMGRDTDTQYF	TGTGCCAGTAGTATGGGGAGGGACACAGATACGCAGTATTTT
NA	TRBV2	NA	TRBJ2-2	CASISPAGELFF	TGTGCCAGCATCTCCCCCGCCGGGGAGCTGTTTTTT
TRBD2	TRBV6-1	NA	TRBJ2-1	CASSEEASGTLGNEQFF	TGTGCCAGCAGTGAAGAGGCTAGCGGGACCCTAGGGAATGAGCAGTTCTTC
NA	TRBV2	NA	TRBJ2-1	CASSVGTGYNEQFF	TGTGCCAGCAGTGTCGGGACTGGTTACAATGAGCAGTTCTTC
TRBD2	TRBV13	NA	TRBJ2-5	CASSGASGQETQYF	TGTGCCAGCAGCGGGGCTAGCGGCCAAGAGACCCAGTACTTC
NA	TRBV6-1	NA	TRBJ1-5	CASSEMGRLNQPQHF	TGTGCCAGCAGTGAAATGGGGCGGCTCAATCAGCCCCAGCATTTT
NA	TRBV9	NA	TRBJ2-7	CASSVYAAGYEQYF	TGTGCCAGCAGCGTATACGCGGCTGGTTACGAGCAGTACTTC
NA	TRBV5-1	NA	TRBJ2-7	CASSPNLYYEQYF	TGCGCCAGCAGTCCGAACTTATACTACGAGCAGTACTTC
NA	TRBV2	NA	TRBJ2-5	CASTTEWETQYF	TGTGCCAGCACCACCGAGTGGGAGACCCAGTACTTC
TRBD2	TRBV12-5	NA	TRBJ2-5	CASGSGLAGGPGQETQYF	TGTGCTAGTGGTTCAGGACTAGCGGGAGGGCCAGGACAAGAGACCCAGTACTTC
NA	TRBV5-1	NA	TRBJ2-7	CASSLDGSRSQYF	TGCGCCAGCAGCCTGGATGGTAGCCGATCGCAGTACTTC
TRBD2	TRBV4-2	NA	TRBJ2-1	CASSQEPPTSALYNEQFF	TGTGCCAGCAGCCAAGAACCCCCCACTAGCGCCCTTTACAATGAGCAGTTCTTC
TRBD2	TRBV19	NA	TRBJ2-1	CASSINPGLAESSYNEQFF	TGTGCCAGTAGTATAAACCCGGGACTAGCGGAGAGCTCCTACAATGAGCAGTTCTTC
TRBD1	TRBV19	NA	TRBJ1-4	CASSIPTGPGTGSDEKLFF	TGTGCCAGTAGTATACCAACAGGTCCCGGGACAGGGTCGGATGAAAAACTGTTTTTT
TRBD2	TRBV4-1	NA	TRBJ2-3	CASSQPGLAGGGTDTQYF	TGCGCCAGCAGCCAACCGGGACTAGCGGGAGGCGGCACAGATACGCAGTATTTT
NA	TRBV2	NA	TRBJ2-1	CASNKGIHNEQFF	TGTGCCAGCAATAAGGGGATCCACAATGAGCAGTTCTTC
NA	TRBV4-1	NA	TRBJ2-1	CASSQDTYSFNEQFF	TGCGCCAGCAGCCAAGATACGTACTCGTTCAATGAGCAGTTCTTC
NA	TRBV11-3	NA	TRBJ2-1	CASSFAGAREQFF	TGTGCCAGCAGCTTCGCAGGGGCTCGCGAGCAGTTCTTC
NA	TRBV7-2	NA	TRBJ2-1	CASSLDGGAGNEQFF	TGTGCCAGCAGCTTAGATGGGGGGGCAGGCAATGAGCAGTTCTTC
NA	TRBV5-1	NA	TRBJ2-5	CASSLGGVSHEETQYF	TGCGCCAGCAGCCTCGGCGGGGTCTCGCACGAAGAGACCCAGTACTTC
TRBD2	TRBV30	NA	TRBJ2-7	CAWSKTSGRLYEQYF	TGTGCCTGGAGTAAGACTAGCGGGAGACTCTACGAGCAGTACTTC
TRBD2	TRBV7-3	NA	TRBJ2-2	CASSLSGSGTGELFF	TGTGCCAGCAGTCTGAGCGGGAGCGGCACCGGGGAGCTGTTTTTT
TRBD1	TRBV5-1	NA	TRBJ1-1	CASSPTGARNTEAFF	TGCGCCAGCAGCCCTACAGGGGCACGGAACACTGAAGCTTTCTTT
NA	TRBV6-5	NA	TRBJ1-3	CASSPRGISGNTIYF	TGTGCCAGCAGCCCCCGGGGGATCTCTGGAAACACCATATATTTT
NA	TRBV7-8	NA	TRBJ2-7	CASSLVNRDYEQYF	TGTGCCAGCAGCTTAGTAAACAGGGACTACGAGCAGTACTTC
NA	TRBV29-1	NA	TRBJ1-4	CSVGVFGEKLFF	TGCAGCGTTGGGGTGTTCGGGGAAAAACTGTTTTTT
NA	TRBV7-9	NA	TRBJ1-1	CASSFFMNTEAFF	TGTGCCAGCAGCTTCTTTATGAACACTGAAGCTTTCTTT
NA	TRBV7-8	NA	TRBJ1-4	CASSLGVGGSYEKLFF	TGTGCCAGCAGCTTAGGAGTTGGAGGGAGTTATGAAAAACTGTTTTTT
TRBD2	TRBV5-1	NA	TRBJ2-2	CASSLAGAGGPGELFF	TGCGCCAGCAGCTTGGCTGGGGCGGGAGGCCCCGGGGAGCTGTTTTTT
TRBD2	TRBV19	NA	TRBJ2-1	CASSMYASGSYNEQFF	TGTGCCAGTAGTATGTATGCTAGCGGGTCCTACAATGAGCAGTTCTTC
TRBD2	TRBV30	NA	TRBJ2-3	CAWSRPPGLGRTDTQYF	TGTGCCTGGAGCCGTCCCCCGGGACTAGGAAGGACAGATACGCAGTATTTT
TRBD2	TRBV14	NA	TRBJ2-1	CASSHGKSGRARNEQFF	TGTGCCAGCAGCCACGGGAAGAGCGGGAGGGCCCGAAATGAGCAGTTCTTC
TRBD1	TRBV5-1	few	TRBJ2-2	CASSSNRDRVHGELFF	TGCGCCAGCAGCTCAAACCGGGACAGGGTTCACGGGGAGCTGTTTTTT
TRBD1	TRBV25-1	NA	TRBJ1-1	CASSDPGTGSEAFF	TGTGCCAGCAGTGACCCTGGGACAGGGAGTGAAGCTTTCTTT
NA	TRBV7-2	NA	TRBJ2-1	CASSITSVSYNEQFF	TGTGCCAGCAGCATTACTAGTGTATCCTACAATGAGCAGTTCTTC
NA	TRBV7-6	NA	TRBJ2-6	CASSPRVRGRVGGANVLTF	TGTGCCAGCAGCCCCCGAGTCAGGGGCAGGGTCGGTGGGGCCAACGTCCTGACTTTC
TRBD2	TRBV4-1	NA	TRBJ2-5	CASSLAGVETQYF	TGCGCCAGCAGCCTAGCGGGAGTGGAGACCCAGTACTTC
TRBD2	TRBV30	NA	TRBJ2-2	CAWSLLAGDAGELFF	TGTGCCTGGAGTCTACTAGCGGGAGACGCCGGGGAGCTGTTTTTT
TRBD2	TRBV11-3	NA	TRBJ2-7	CASSLAGGRGYEQYF	TGTGCCAGCAGCTTAGCAGGCGGGAGGGGTTACGAGCAGTACTTC